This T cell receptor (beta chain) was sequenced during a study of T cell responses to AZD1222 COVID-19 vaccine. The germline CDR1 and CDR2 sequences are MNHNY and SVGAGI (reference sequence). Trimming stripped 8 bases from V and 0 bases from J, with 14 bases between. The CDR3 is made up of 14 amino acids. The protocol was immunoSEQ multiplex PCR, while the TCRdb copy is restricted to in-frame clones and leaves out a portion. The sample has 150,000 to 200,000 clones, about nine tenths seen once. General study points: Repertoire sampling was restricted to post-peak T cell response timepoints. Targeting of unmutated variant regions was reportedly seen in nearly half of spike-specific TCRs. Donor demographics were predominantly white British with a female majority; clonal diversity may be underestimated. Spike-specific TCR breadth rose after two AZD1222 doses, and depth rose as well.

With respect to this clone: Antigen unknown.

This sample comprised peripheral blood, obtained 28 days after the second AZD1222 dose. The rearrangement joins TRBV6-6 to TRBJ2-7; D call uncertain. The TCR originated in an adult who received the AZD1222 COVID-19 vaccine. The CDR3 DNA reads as TGTGCCAGCGGGTCAGCAGCAGTCTCCTACGAGCAGTACTTC. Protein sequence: CASGSAAVSYEQYF.